Each of the 15 T cell receptor beta chains below was sequenced from the same sample in a study of shared clonotypes between healthy human individuals. Produced via immunoSEQ multiplex PCR; TCRdb's table is partial and in-frame only. The data show some 2 million clones, with roughly 94% seen just once and 0.13% held by the top ten. The material sequenced was naive CD4+ T cells sorted from blood. The sample's subset: CD45RA+ positively selected. The receptors here all came from a man between 18 and 35 years old in good health.

This chain uses TRBV5-1 with TRBJ2-1, with 8 positions matching TRBD1. Trimming took 4 bases from V and 2 from J; bases not matched to a gene: 11. The CDR3 covers 17 residues. Germline values: CDR1 SGHRS, CDR2 YFSETQ. CDR3 residues: CASSPIPLQGAYNEQFF. DNA of the CDR3: TGCGCCAGCAGCCCAATACCATTACAGGGGGCCTACAATGAGCAGTTCTTC.

The rearrangement uses TRBV5-6 and TRBJ1-2; no clear D. The ends were cut back, 2 bases at V and 1 base at J, with 6 bases in the middle. The germline CDR1 and CDR2 sequences are SGHDT and YYEEEE. The CDR3 has 13 amino acids. DNA of the CDR3: TGTGCCAGCAGCTTCACCGGTAACTATGGCTACACCTTC. Amino acid sequence: CASSFTGNYGYTF.

This rearrangement joins TRBV25-1 to TRBJ2-7, with TRBD2 identical over 7 bases. The V gene's germline CDR1 is MGHDK and CDR2 SYGVNS. The CDR3 has 13 amino acids. V gave up 7 bases and J gave up 3 bases; unmatched junction bases: 6. This CDR3 reads CASTPPGGYEQYF. As DNA, the CDR3 is TGTGCCAGCACCCCCCCGGGGGGCTACGAGCAGTACTTC.

The chain carries TRBV18 and TRBJ1-1; 7 bases are a match to TRBD1. Germline lookup yields CDR1 KGHSH and CDR2 LQKENI. This CDR3 contains 15 residues. Germline trimming cut 5 bases from V and 1 base from J; bases unmatched to any gene: 7. The CDR3 DNA follows: TGTGCCAGCTCAGCGACTGGGGACAGGAACACTGAAGCTTTCTTT. This codes for CASSATGDRNTEAFF.

The DNA of the CDR3 is TGCGCCAGCAGTGAATACCAATATAGCAATCAGCCCCAGCATTTT. Protein sequence: CASSEYQYSNQPQHF. The V and J genes are TRBV10-2 and TRBJ1-5; the D is unclear. The germline V gene encodes CDR1 WSHSY and CDR2 SAAADI. V was shortened by 3 bases and J by 0 bases, with 9 bases between the two germline ends. This CDR3 region has 15 residues.

The rearrangement uses TRBV7-9 and TRBJ1-5, with 8 bases fitting TRBD1. V dropped 5 bases and J dropped 2; count of bases not matched to a gene: 8. Germline lookup yields CDR1 SEHNR and CDR2 FQNEAQ (reference sequence). The CDR3 has 16 amino acids. DNA of the CDR3: TGTGCCAGCAGCCCGGGACAGGCCCGGGGCAATCAGCCCCAGCATTTT. This sequence encodes CASSPGQARGNQPQHF. Full variable domain (remainder filled in from reference TRBV7-9 and TRBJ1-5): DTGVSQNPRHKITKRGQNVTFRCDPISEHNRLYWYRQTLGQGPEFLTYFQNEAQLEKSRLLSDRFSAERPKGSFSTLEIQRTEQGDSAMYLCASSPGQARGNQPQHFGDGTRLSIL.

This chain links TRBV7-3 with TRBJ2-2; D perhaps matches TRBD2 (6 bases). The CDR3 loop spans 16 amino acids. The germline V and J ends were trimmed by 2 bases and 3 bases, with 13 bases remaining between them. From germline, CDR1 is SGHTA and CDR2 FQGTGA. CDR3 amino acids: CASSLARGGDTGELFF. The CDR3, as DNA: TGTGCCAGCAGCTTAGCGCGGGGCGGGGACACCGGGGAGCTGTTTTTT.

With regard to this clone: Other DNA sequences within the sample encode an identical CDR3. V usage is TRBV7-2 and J usage is TRBJ1-5; TRBD1 is a possible D gene (5 bases). This CDR3 region has 13 residues. Germline V gene data show CDR1 as SGHTA and CDR2 as FQGNSA. Trimming pared 6 bases from V and 2 bases from J, leaving 8 bases between. The CDR3 spells CASSFRGNQPQHF. The CDR3 coding sequence is TGTGCCAGCAGTTTCAGGGGCAATCAGCCCCAGCATTTT.

The V and J genes are TRBV5-1 and TRBJ1-2; D ambiguous. The CDR3 runs 12 residues. V lost 5 bases and J 0 bases, leaving 5 bases between the germline ends. CDR1 and CDR2 from the germline V gene are SGHRS and YFSETQ. The CDR3 DNA reads TGCGCCAGCAGTAGTTCTAACTATGGCTACACCTTC. It specifies CASSSSNYGYTF.

The V gene is TRBV15, the J gene TRBJ2-7, with D perhaps given as TRBD1 or TRBD2 (5 bases each). The CDR3 is 13 amino acids. CDR1 and CDR2 from the germline V gene are LNHNV and YYDKDF (reference sequence). The germline V and J ends were trimmed by 4 bases and 3 bases, with 10 bases remaining between them. As DNA, the CDR3 is TGTGCCACCAGCACCGGGACGGTCTACGAGCAGTACTTC. Protein product: CATSTGTVYEQYF.

This chain joins TRBV10-3 and TRBJ1-5; D not resolved. Germline V gene sequence: CDR1 ENHRY, CDR2 SYGVKD. Trimming shortened V by 2 bases and J by 6 bases, and 5 bases separated the two germline ends. CDR3 length equals 12 residues. The CDR3 coding sequence is TGTGCCATCAGTGAGAACATTCAGCCCCAGCATTTT. As protein: CAISENIQPQHF.

Note on this clone: A junction boundary mismatches the germline segment, possibly from a read error. Written as DNA, the CDR3 is TGCAGCGTAGGGACAGGCCCTCGGATGGCCTTT. Protein: CSVGTGPRMAF. This rearrangement joins TRBV29-1 to TRBJ1-4; TRBD1 aligns across 8 bases. This CDR3 has 11 amino acids. Germline CDR1 and CDR2: SQVTM and ANQGSEA.

The chain joins TRBV30 to TRBJ2-3; maybe TRBD2 (6 bases). The CDR3 has 13 residues. Trimming took off 2 bases at V and 4 bases at J, with 10 bases between the two ends. Germline values: CDR1 GTSNPN, CDR2 SVGIG (reference sequence). The CDR3 region has the DNA TGTGCCTGGAGTCGGATAGCGGCAGATACGCAGTATTTT. Translating it yields CAWSRIAADTQYF.

V and J are TRBV18 and TRBJ2-1; 9 bases are shared with TRBD1. The germline V gene has CDR1 KGHSH and CDR2 LQKENI. The CDR3 spans 15 residues. Losses at the gene ends were 2 bases for V and 4 bases for J; bases not matched to a gene: 3. This chain's CDR3 is CASSPGQGFYNEQFF. The CDR3, as DNA: TGTGCCAGCTCACCAGGACAGGGGTTTTACAATGAGCAGTTCTTC. The complete variable domain, with remaining parts taken from reference TRBV18 and TRBJ2-1, reads NAGVMQNPRHLVRRRGQEARLRCSPMKGHSHVYWYRQLPEEGLKFMVYLQKENIIDESGMPKERFSAEFPKEGPSILRIQQVVRGDSAAYFCASSPGQGFYNEQFFGPGTRLTVL.

The V and J genes are TRBV28 and TRBJ1-2; the D is unclear. Trimming pared 5 bases from V and 7 bases from J, leaving 8 bases between. The CDR3 consists of 11 residues. The germline gives CDR1 MDHEN, CDR2 SYDVKM. The CDR3 sequence is CASSDSGGYTF. The CDR3 DNA is TGTGCCAGCAGTGACTCTGGTGGCTACACCTTC.